Shown below are 2 T cell receptor beta chains from a single sample sequenced in a study of T-cell reconstitution after alpha-beta-depleted transplantation in children. The library targeted TCRbeta and was prepared with unique molecular identifiers. Using its own MiXCR run on the PCR reads, TCRdb lists one record per CDR3 protein. The profile shows 350,000 to 400,000 distinct CDR3 sequences, roughly 22% of them singletons. The material sequenced was PBMCs from the stem cell graft donor, taken from the stem cell graft. Receptors originate from a human donor who donated a stem cell graft to a child with acute myeloid leukemia.

This chain uses TRBV6-4 with TRBJ1-1; no clear D gene. Trimming left V 4 bases short and J 1 base short, with 7 bases between. CDR1 is MRHNA and CDR2 is SNTAGT in the germline V gene. This CDR3 is 13 amino acids long. The CDR3 protein is CASSVMANTEAFF. In nucleotides, the CDR3 is TGTGCCAGCAGTGTTATGGCGAACACTGAAGCTTTCTTT.

The gene calls are TRBV12-3 or TRBV12-4 and TRBJ2-5; 8 bases fit TRBD1. The V gene end was trimmed by 3 bases and the J gene end by 6 bases; junction bases not matched to a gene: 9. The CDR3 is 15 amino acids. The CDR3 protein is CASSFLGQGSKTQYF. CDR3 nucleotides: TGTGCCAGCAGTTTTCTCGGACAGGGCTCAAAGACCCAGTACTTC.